A single sample is the source of the 9 T cell receptor beta chains below, sequenced in a study of cytomegalovirus exposure and HLA in healthy donors. The PCR had 60 Vbeta and 13 Jbeta primers. Clones were sequenced by immunoSEQ multiplex PCR, and TCRdb holds only the in-frame ones, with some missing. The sample contains more than 90,000 clones, almost 70% of which appear only once. The sequencing sample was made of PBMCs. These TCRs come from a young man in good health and CMV-seropositive.

V and J are TRBV5-1 and TRBJ2-1; no firm D call. The CDR3 totals 14 residues. With 0 bases removed from V and 4 bases from J, the gap between germline ends came to 8 bases. Germline V gene lookup returns CDR1 SGHRS and CDR2 YFSETQ. CDR3: CASSLALDYNEQFF. The CDR3 coding sequence is TGCGCCAGCAGCTTGGCCCTAGATTACAATGAGCAGTTCTTC.

This clone was recorded a few times. The chain uses TRBV5-6 and TRBJ1-1; D perhaps matches TRBD1 (5 bases). The V and J ends lost 2 bases and 3 bases respectively, with 11 bases between them. Germline V gives CDR1 SGHDT, CDR2 YYEEEE. The CDR3 sequence is 14 residues long. This CDR3 is CASSFRDWDTEAFF. The CDR3 DNA reads TGTGCCAGCAGCTTCAGGGATTGGGACACTGAAGCTTTCTTT.

This clone was seen a few times. The chain combines TRBV19 with TRBJ2-3; 9 bases are a match to TRBD2. J was trimmed by 5 bases and V by 0 bases; bases with no gene match: 3. The CDR3 covers 15 residues. Germline-derived CDR1 and CDR2 are LNHDA and SQIVND (reference sequence). CDR3 protein: CASSIESGRKDTQYF. CDR3 nucleotides: TGTGCCAGTAGTATAGAGAGCGGGAGGAAAGATACGCAGTATTTT.

There are a few counts of this clone. The rearrangement joins TRBV7-3 to TRBJ1-1, with D possibly TRBD1 on 5 matching bases. This CDR3 spans 15 amino acids. Germline CDR1 reads SGHTA; CDR2 reads FQGTGA. Between the trimmed V and J ends, which lost 5 bases and 3 bases, there was a span of 16 bases. The CDR3 is CASSPEGFRDTEAFF. In DNA, the CDR3 is TGTGCCAGCAGCCCGGAGGGGTTTCGGGACACTGAAGCTTTCTTT.

The rearrangement joins TRBV6-5 to TRBJ1-2; 9 nucleotides match TRBD1. The CDR3 length is 15 residues. The germline gives CDR1 MNHEY, CDR2 SVGAGI. The J segment lost 6 bases and the V segment lost 0 bases, leaving 5 bases of the junction unmatched. Here the CDR3 reads CASSYSPGTGNGYTF. CDR3 DNA: TGTGCCAGCAGTTACTCTCCCGGGACAGGGAATGGCTACACCTTC.

The chain is built from TRBV5-1 and TRBJ1-2, with 12 bases lining up with TRBD1. Trimming cost V 0 bases and J 7 bases; bases outside gene matches: 4. The CDR3 is 15 residues long. Germline CDR1 and CDR2: SGHRS and YFSETQ. The CDR3 nucleotides are TGCGCCAGCAGCTTGGGGGGACAGGGGGCGTCTGGCTACACCTTC. Translated, it gives CASSLGGQGASGYTF.

The genes are TRBV4-1 and TRBJ1-1, with D possibly matching TRBD1 (5 bases). Germline-derived CDR1 and CDR2 are MGHRA and YSYEKL. There are 14 residues in the CDR3. Trimming left V 0 bases short and J 5 bases short, with 10 bases between. CDR3 coding DNA: TGCGCCAGCAGCCAAGATCGGGAGGGGACTGAAGCTTTCTTT. This translates into CASSQDREGTEAFF.

The V and J genes are TRBV28 and TRBJ1-4; 9 bases match TRBD1. Germline V gene lookup returns CDR1 MDHEN and CDR2 SYDVKM. CDR3 length: 18 residues. V shed 4 bases and J 6 bases; nucleotides not matched to a gene: 15. This CDR3 is CASSSRPGTGSWDEKLFF. The CDR3 DNA sequence: TGTGCCAGCAGTTCACGTCCCGGGACAGGGTCCTGGGATGAAAAACTGTTTTTT. Full variable domain (remainder filled in from reference TRBV28 and TRBJ1-4): DVKVTQSSRYLVKRTGEKVFLECVQDMDHENMFWYRQDPGLGLRLIYFSYDVKMKEKGDIPEGYSVSREKKERFSLILESASTNQTSMYLCASSSRPGTGSWDEKLFFGSGTQLSVL.

This clone showed up just a few times. Other DNA sequences of this sample code for an identical CDR3. This chain links TRBV9 with TRBJ1-2; D is perhaps TRBD1 (6 bases). Trimming took off 6 bases at V and 5 bases at J, with 17 bases between the two ends. The CDR3 contains 14 residues. Germline CDR1 and CDR2: SGDLS and YYNGEE. As DNA, the CDR3 is TGTGCCAGCACGCCCCTGGACAGTCCTTATGGCTACACCTTC. It specifies CASTPLDSPYGYTF.